The 28 T cell receptor beta chains given below trace back to one sample, sequenced in a study of T cell responses to AZD1222 COVID-19 vaccine. Only in-frame clones appear in the TCRdb table, and some are missing; sequencing was by immunoSEQ multiplex PCR. Among around 160,000 clones listed, about 90% were seen once. This sample comprised peripheral blood, obtained on day 0 of MenACWY control vaccination. These receptors originate from an adult in good health.

The chain recombines TRBV5-1 with TRBJ2-3; D remains ambiguous. V lost 6 bases and J lost 2, with 10 bases in between. Germline assignment: CDR1 SGHRS and CDR2 YFSETQ. The CDR3 is made up of 13 amino acids. CDR3 in DNA: TGCGCCAGCACCCTACGGATCACAGATACGCAGTATTTT. Translation gives CASTLRITDTQYF. The full variable domain, completed using reference TRBV5-1 and TRBJ2-3, is KAGVTQTPRYLIKTRGQQVTLSCSPISGHRSVSWYQQTPGQGLQFLFEYFSETQRNKGNFPGRFSGRQFSNSRSEMNVSTLELGDSALYLCASTLRITDTQYFGPGTRLTVL.

The rearrangement joins TRBV19 to TRBJ1-2, with 7 bases that match TRBD1. The V gene's germline CDR1 is LNHDA and CDR2 SQIVND (reference sequence). This CDR3 spans 15 amino acids. V dropped 5 bases and J dropped 4; count of bases not matched to a gene: 10. The CDR3 bases are TGTGCCAGTAGTTCAGGGGGGGCCGGAGTCTATGGCTACACCTTC. Translated, it gives CASSSGGAGVYGYTF. Filled out from reference TRBV19 and TRBJ1-2, the complete variable domain reads DGGITQSPKYLFRKEGQNVTLSCEQNLNHDAMYWYRQDPGQGLRLIYYSQIVNDFQKGDIAEGYSVSREKKESFPLTVTSAQKNPTAFYLCASSSGGAGVYGYTFGSGTRLTVV.

In this sample, this clone turned up once. CDR3 region: CASSLGPIQETQYF. CDR3 sequence (DNA): TGTGCCAGCAGCTTAGGACCGATACAAGAGACCCAGTACTTC. The chain employs TRBV7-8 and TRBJ2-5; D unresolved. The CDR3 extends over 14 amino acids. The V and J ends lost 1 base and 2 bases respectively, with 8 bases between them. Germline V gene lookup returns CDR1 SGHVS and CDR2 FQNEAQ. The whole variable domain, remainder taken from reference TRBV7-8 and TRBJ2-5, is GAGVSQSPRYKVAKRGQDVALRCDPISGHVSLFWYQQALGQGPEFLTYFQNEAQLDKSGLPSDRFFAERPEGSVSTLKIQRTQQEDSAVYLCASSLGPIQETQYFGPGTRLLVL.

CDR3 region: CASSLDVGNTIYF. Written as DNA, the CDR3 is TGTGCCAGCAGCTTAGATGTCGGGAACACCATATATTTT. The rearrangement links TRBV7-3 to TRBJ1-3, with D uncertain. CDR3 length equals 13 residues. V gave up 2 bases and J gave up 7 bases, with 9 bases separating them. Germline CDR1 reads SGHTA; CDR2 reads FQGTGA.

The gene calls are TRBV7-6 and TRBJ1-2; unclear D gene. The germline CDR1 and CDR2 sequences are SGHVS and FNYEAQ. The CDR3 is 13 residues long. Between the trimmed V and J ends, which lost 2 bases and 7 bases, there was a span of 11 bases. CDR3 sequence (DNA): TGTGCCAGCAGCTTATTCCGGGAGGGTGGCTACACCTTC. Its protein is CASSLFREGGYTF.

V is TRBV3-1 (or the pseudogene TRBV3-2) and J is TRBJ2-1; no firm D call. The germline V and J ends were trimmed by 3 bases and 4 bases, with 7 bases remaining between them. Germline-derived CDR1 and CDR2 are LGHDT and YNNKEL (reference sequence). The CDR3 consists of 13 residues. CDR3 DNA: TGTGCCAGCAGCCACCTCGGTTACAATGAGCAGTTCTTC. Translation gives CASSHLGYNEQFF.

CDR3 protein: CASSLQGAGAEAFF. CDR3 bases: TGTGCCAGCAGTTTACAGGGGGCGGGGGCTGAAGCTTTCTTT. The chain joins TRBV27 to TRBJ1-1, with 8 bases fitting TRBD1. With 2 bases clipped from V and 6 bases from J, the junction kept 5 bases outside the gene matches. Germline V lookup: CDR1 MNHEY, CDR2 SMNVEV (reference sequence). The CDR3 totals 14 residues.

The rearrangement links TRBV5-6 to TRBJ1-2; D is perhaps TRBD1 (5 bases). V lost 4 bases and J 4 bases, leaving 17 bases between the germline ends. The CDR3 covers 15 residues. In germline, CDR1 is SGHDT, CDR2 YYEEEE. CDR3 sequence (DNA): TGTGCCAGCAGCCGGGAACGGGACGGACTCTATGGCTACACCTTC. It yields the protein CASSRERDGLYGYTF.

The V and J genes are TRBV5-1 and TRBJ2-1, with TRBD2 matching over 13 bases. Germline-derived CDR1 and CDR2 are SGHRS and YFSETQ. V shed 1 base and J 5 bases; nucleotides not matched to a gene: 6. The CDR3 covers 17 residues. CDR3 amino acids: CASSLTTSGRTHNEQFF. In nucleotides, the CDR3 is TGCGCCAGCAGCTTGACGACTAGCGGGAGGACCCACAATGAGCAGTTCTTC. Full variable domain (outside the CDR3, taken from reference TRBV5-1 and TRBJ2-1): KAGVTQTPRYLIKTRGQQVTLSCSPISGHRSVSWYQQTPGQGLQFLFEYFSETQRNKGNFPGRFSGRQFSNSRSEMNVSTLELGDSALYLCASSLTTSGRTHNEQFFGPGTRLTVL.

This clone occurred once. V usage is TRBV28 and J usage is TRBJ1-5, with no clear D. Trimming cost V 8 bases and J 3 bases, with 14 bases left between them. The CDR3 spans 14 residues. CDR1 is MDHEN and CDR2 is SYDVKM in the germline V gene. The CDR3 reads CASSRRATNQPQHF. The CDR3 DNA reads as TGTGCCAGCTCACGACGGGCTACCAATCAGCCCCAGCATTTT.

V gene TRBV29-1 combines with J gene TRBJ1-1; 9 bases are shared with TRBD1. CDR1 is SQVTM, CDR2 ANQGSEA, per germline. After removal of 3 bases from V and 7 bases from J, the junction contained 15 bases not matched to a gene. The CDR3 is made up of 16 amino acids. This CDR3 is CSVDARDREGLSEAFF. CDR3 DNA: TGCAGCGTTGACGCCCGGGACAGGGAAGGGCTCAGTGAAGCTTTCTTT.

The rearrangement joins TRBV7-7 to TRBJ2-5, with D uncertain. Trimming shortened V by 1 base and J by 1 base, and 4 bases separated the two germline ends. There are 13 residues in the CDR3. The germline V gene has CDR1 SSHAT and CDR2 FNYEAQ (reference sequence). This CDR3 is CASSLGLQETQYF. Written as DNA, the CDR3 is TGTGCCAGCAGCTTAGGACTCCAAGAGACCCAGTACTTC.

The V and J genes are TRBV5-8 and TRBJ2-7, with D perhaps TRBD1 or TRBD2 (5 bases each). Deletions cut 6 bases from V and 6 bases from J, with 16 bases between. This CDR3 has 13 amino acids. The germline V gene has CDR1 SGHTS and CDR2 YDEGEE. In nucleotides, the CDR3 is TGTGCCAGCAATTCCGACCGGGACGGCGAGCAGTACTTC. Its protein is CASNSDRDGEQYF. The complete variable domain, with remaining parts taken from reference TRBV5-8 and TRBJ2-7, reads EAGVTQSPTHLIKTRGQQATLRCSPISGHTSVYWYQQALGLGLQFLLWYDEGEERNRGNFPPRFSGRQFPNYSSELNVNALELEDSALYLCASNSDRDGEQYFGPGTRLTVT.

The chain employs TRBV5-1 and TRBJ1-2; 7 bases are shared with TRBD1. This CDR3 contains 14 residues. CDR1 is SGHRS and CDR2 is YFSETQ in the germline V gene. Trimming removed 4 bases from V and 4 bases from J; junction bases left unmatched: 7. CDR3 residues: CASSPRDRLYGYTF. The CDR3 bases are TGCGCCAGCAGCCCTAGGGACAGACTCTATGGCTACACCTTC.

The rearrangement joins TRBV24-1 to TRBJ2-1; possibly TRBD2 for D (6 bases). V lost 3 bases and J 12 bases, leaving 11 bases between the germline ends. Germline assignment: CDR1 KGHDR and CDR2 SFDVKD. CDR3 length: 12 residues. Written as DNA, the CDR3 is TGTGCCACCAGTGATGGCGGGGCGAGGCAGTTCTTC. This encodes CATSDGGARQFF.

The rearrangement joins TRBV29-1 to TRBJ1-3; 7 positions agree with TRBD1. Germline V gene sequence: CDR1 SQVTM, CDR2 ANQGSEA. The CDR3 sequence is 15 residues long. The trim removed 7 bases at V and 0 bases at J, leaving 9 bases unmatched. The CDR3 region has the DNA TGCAGCGCCCAGGGGGTTTGGAGCTCTGGAAACACCATATATTTT. Encoded protein: CSAQGVWSSGNTIYF.

This chain uses TRBV19 with TRBJ1-5, with D unresolved. V was shortened by 11 bases and J by 10 bases, with 15 bases between the two germline ends. CDR3 length equals 11 residues. Looked up from germline, CDR1 is LNHDA and CDR2 is SQIVND (reference sequence). The CDR3 nucleotides are TGTGCCGCCCCAGAGCTCCCCCCCCAGCATTTT. Translating it yields CAAPELPPQHF. Using reference TRBV19 and TRBJ1-5 for the parts outside the CDR3, the full variable domain is DGGITQSPKYLFRKEGQNVTLSCEQNLNHDAMYWYRQDPGQGLRLIYYSQIVNDFQKGDIAEGYSVSREKKESFPLTVTSAQKNPTAFYLCAAPELPPQHFGDGTRLSIL.

The chain recombines TRBV29-1 with TRBJ1-5; 10 nucleotides line up with TRBD1. V lost 6 bases to trimming and J lost 7 bases; unmatched junction nucleotides: 6. Germline lookup yields CDR1 SQVTM and CDR2 ANQGSEA. The length of the CDR3 is 13 residues. CDR3 sequence (DNA): TGCAGCGTGGGACAGGGGAGAGACCAGCCCCAGCATTTT. Protein product: CSVGQGRDQPQHF.

The chain has TRBV6-1 and TRBJ1-1, with TRBD1 as a possible D gene (5 bases). Germline V CDR1 and CDR2: MNHNS, SASEGT. The CDR3 is 14 amino acids. V lost 2 bases, J lost 5 bases, and 12 bases lay in between. The CDR3 loop reads CASSEPQGGTEAFF. CDR3 DNA: TGTGCCAGCAGTGAACCTCAGGGTGGGACTGAAGCTTTCTTT.

This clone appeared a single time. The V gene is TRBV6-1, the J gene TRBJ2-1; D is uncertain. Germline assignment: CDR1 MNHNS and CDR2 SASEGT. V was cut by 5 bases and J by 2 bases, with 7 bases left in between. The CDR3 extends over 13 amino acids. The CDR3 coding sequence is TGTGCCAGCAGTTTAGACACCTACAATGAGCAGTTCTTC. Amino acid sequence: CASSLDTYNEQFF.

This clone was found once. The chain employs TRBV19 and TRBJ1-4; TRBD1 agrees at 12 bases. The V and J ends lost 5 bases and 8 bases, in that order; junction bases with no gene match: 6. Germline-derived CDR1 and CDR2 are LNHDA and SQIVND (reference sequence). This CDR3 contains 15 residues. The CDR3 DNA sequence: TGTGCCAGTAGTCCAACCGGGACAGGGGGCGAAAAACTGTTTTTT. It specifies CASSPTGTGGEKLFF. The whole variable domain, filled in from reference TRBV19 and TRBJ1-4, reads DGGITQSPKYLFRKEGQNVTLSCEQNLNHDAMYWYRQDPGQGLRLIYYSQIVNDFQKGDIAEGYSVSREKKESFPLTVTSAQKNPTAFYLCASSPTGTGGEKLFFGSGTQLSVL.

This clone was detected once. One end of the junction varies from germline; a read error may be responsible. This rearrangement joins TRBV3-1 (or the pseudogene TRBV3-2) to TRBJ2-1; 9 nucleotides align to TRBD2. Per the germline V gene, CDR1 is LGHDT and CDR2 is YNNKEL (reference sequence). The length of the CDR3 is 14 residues. The CDR3: CASTQSSGSFFLFF. The CDR3 DNA follows: TGTGCCAGCACCCAAAGTAGCGGGAGCTTCTTCTTGTTCTTC.

The V call is TRBV6-4, the J call TRBJ2-1; 9 bases match TRBD2. Germline CDR1 MRHNA, CDR2 SNTAGT. V gave up 4 bases and J gave up 5 bases; unmatched junction bases: 3. This CDR3 comprises 14 residues. The DNA of the CDR3 is TGTGCCAGCAGTGGAGCGGGAGGCCACAATGAGCAGTTCTTC. As protein: CASSGAGGHNEQFF.

This clone occurred a few times. The genes are TRBV12-2 and TRBJ2-7; no check of the table's D call, TRBD2, against the DNA was made. TRBV12-2 is annotated as a pseudogene. The CDR3 runs 15 residues. The CDR3 protein is CASPLPSGSSYEQYF. The CDR3 DNA is TGTGCAAGTCCCTTACCTAGCGGGAGCTCCTACGAGCAGTACTTC.

Turning to this clone: Different DNA sequences within this sample yield the same CDR3. J is TRBJ2-2 and V is TRBV28; D is unresolved. The CDR3 is made up of 12 amino acids. V was pared by 0 bases and J by 8 bases, with 4 bases between. Per the germline V gene, CDR1 is MDHEN and CDR2 is SYDVKM. CDR3 in DNA: TGTGCCAGCAGTTTATGGGGGGGGGAGCTGTTTTTT. Translation: CASSLWGGELFF.

As concerns this clone: The sample holds other DNA sequences that translate to the same CDR3. V usage is TRBV6-1 and J usage is TRBJ1-2; D is unresolved. This CDR3 has 13 residues. In germline, CDR1 is MNHNS, CDR2 SASEGT. Trimming cost V 2 bases and J 0 bases, with 4 bases left between them. The CDR3 nucleotides are TGTGCCAGCAGTGAAAGGGCTAACTATGGCTACACCTTC. Its translation is CASSERANYGYTF.

The rearrangement uses TRBV25-1 and TRBJ2-7, with a possible D match to TRBD1 (6 bases). The germline gives CDR1 MGHDK, CDR2 SYGVNS. The V and J ends lost 0 bases and 6 bases respectively, with 21 bases between them. This CDR3 spans 17 amino acids. The CDR3 DNA follows: TGTGCCAGCAGTGAATATTTCTCCATCCCAGGGGATAGCGAGCAGTACTTC. This sequence encodes CASSEYFSIPGDSEQYF.

The J gene is TRBJ1-2, the V gene TRBV27; no reliable D call. The CDR3 is made up of 13 amino acids. V lost 3 bases to trimming and J lost 2 bases, with 7 bases between them. Germline loops: CDR1 MNHEY, CDR2 SMNVEV (reference sequence). The CDR3 nucleotides read TGTGCCAGCAGTTTCGCCGACAACTATGGCTACACCTTC. It yields the protein CASSFADNYGYTF.